Each of the 15 T cell receptor beta chains below was sequenced from the same sample in a study of CD8+ T cells in alopecia areata. The authors extracted RNA and reverse transcribed it into cDNA as the sequencing template. TCRdb keeps only in-frame clones here, not all; method: immunoSEQ multiplex PCR. The sample includes about 200,000 clones, 30% to 40% seen only once; the top ten take almost 0.5%. The sample's treatment: oral pan-JAK inhibitor, 5-10 mg twice daily. The source was CD4+ T cells sorted from blood, collected at week 34, from a patient treated with tofacitinib. The receptors come from a human donor with alopecia areata.

About this clone: Its ends do not fully match the called genes, so a read error is possible. The chain links TRBV29-1 to TRBJ1-1; no firm D call. The germline CDR1 and CDR2 sequences are SQVTM and ANQGSEA. This CDR3 has 12 residues. CDR3 residues: CGVEDQEFRAFF. CDR3 nucleotide sequence: TGCGGCGTTGAAGATCAGGAATTTAGGGCTTTCTTT. Looking up the rest from reference TRBV29-1 and TRBJ1-1 gives the full variable domain: SAVISQKPSRDICQRGTSLTIQCQVDSQVTMMFWYRQQPGQSLTLIATANQGSEATYESGFVIDKFPISRPNLTFSTLTVSNMSPEDSSIYLCGVEDQEFRAFFGQGTRLTVV.

J is TRBJ2-5 and V is TRBV18; D uncertain. This CDR3 spans 12 amino acids. Looked up from germline, CDR1 is KGHSH and CDR2 is LQKENI. V was pared by 4 bases and J by 0 bases, with 3 bases between. This chain's CDR3 is CASSRNQETQYF. CDR3 bases: TGTGCCAGCTCACGTAACCAAGAGACCCAGTACTTC.

The chain recombines TRBV30 with TRBJ2-2; the match to TRBD1 covers 7 bases. Looked up from germline, CDR1 is GTSNPN and CDR2 is SVGIG (reference sequence). The CDR3 spans 17 residues. The V and J ends lost 1 base and 8 bases, in that order; junction bases with no gene match: 16. CDR3 in amino acids: CAWSGRDRGGSAGELFF. The CDR3 bases are TGTGCCTGGAGTGGAAGGGACAGAGGGGGTTCGGCGGGGGAGCTGTTTTTT. The complete variable domain, with remaining parts taken from reference TRBV30 and TRBJ2-2, reads SQTIHQWPATLVQPVGSPLSLECTVEGTSNPNLYWYRQAAGRGLQLLFYSVGIGQISSEVPQNLSASRPQDRQFILSSKKLLLSDSGFYLCAWSGRDRGGSAGELFFGEGSRLTVL.

This chain joins TRBV27 and TRBJ1-5, with D perhaps TRBD1 (5 bases). The CDR3 is made up of 15 amino acids. V lost 5 bases and J 5 bases, leaving 16 bases between the germline ends. Germline CDR1 and CDR2: MNHEY and SMNVEV (reference sequence). The CDR3 reads CASSPAGGRHQPQHF. CDR3 DNA sequence: TGTGCCAGCAGTCCGGCGGGGGGTCGGCATCAGCCCCAGCATTTT.

This clone has only a few counts. The chain is built from TRBV6-5 and TRBJ1-1; no clear D. Trimming removed 7 bases at V and 1 base at J, with 10 bases between. Germline CDR1 and CDR2: MNHEY and SVGAGI. The CDR3 has 13 residues. The DNA for the CDR3 is TGTGCCAGCACCCCCGATAGGAACACTGAAGCTTTCTTT. Protein sequence: CASTPDRNTEAFF.

The V and J genes are TRBV19 and TRBJ1-4; no definite D call. Germline lookup yields CDR1 LNHDA and CDR2 SQIVND (reference sequence). Deletions cut 6 bases from V and 5 bases from J, with 13 bases between. This CDR3 has 14 residues. CDR3 region: CASSRALRNEKLFF. DNA of the CDR3: TGTGCCAGTAGCCGGGCCCTGAGGAATGAAAAACTGTTTTTT.

V is TRBV9 and J is TRBJ2-7; TRBD1 agrees at 9 bases. Germline V lookup: CDR1 SGDLS, CDR2 YYNGEE. Trimming removed 0 bases from V and 2 bases from J; junction bases left unmatched: 3. The CDR3 loop spans 15 amino acids. The CDR3 DNA reads TGTGCCAGCAGCGTAGAACAGGGGGCCACCTACGAGCAGTACTTC. Translation: CASSVEQGATYEQYF.

The chain has TRBV29-1 and TRBJ1-2; TRBD1 matches at 9 bases. The CDR3 is 13 amino acids. Germline values: CDR1 SQVTM, CDR2 ANQGSEA. V gave up 5 bases and J gave up 8 bases; unmatched junction bases: 9. The CDR3 DNA reads as TGCAGCGTTCGACAGGGGGTATTCAACGGCTACACCTTC. Protein: CSVRQGVFNGYTF.

The V call is TRBV12-5, the J call TRBJ1-2; D unresolved. The CDR3 has 10 amino acids. Trimming left V 0 bases short and J 11 bases short, with 4 bases between. Germline V gene sequence: CDR1 LGHNT, CDR2 FRNRAP. CDR3 region: CASGLVPYTF. In DNA, the CDR3 is TGTGCTAGTGGTTTGGTACCGTACACCTTC.

The chain has TRBV11-3 and TRBJ2-1, with D uncertain. CDR3 length: 14 residues. CDR1 and CDR2 from the germline V gene are SGHNT and YENEEA. The germline V and J ends were trimmed by 3 bases and 6 bases, with 12 bases remaining between them. Written as DNA, the CDR3 is TGTGCCAGCAGCTTTAGTGTGGTGAGCAATGAGCAGTTCTTC. Its protein product is CASSFSVVSNEQFF.

In this sample, this clone turned up a few times. The chain couples TRBV19 to TRBJ1-1, with TRBD1 as a possible D gene (5 bases). V lost 5 bases and J lost 0, with 13 bases in between. The CDR3 spans 15 residues. Per the germline V gene, CDR1 is LNHDA and CDR2 is SQIVND (reference sequence). The CDR3: CASSEGIAMNTEAFF. The DNA for the CDR3 is TGTGCCAGTAGTGAGGGGATAGCTATGAACACTGAAGCTTTCTTT.

The sample holds a few counts of this clone. V usage is TRBV7-2 and J usage is TRBJ2-4; 13 bases line up with TRBD2. V trimming: 5 bases; J trimming: 8 bases; junction bases outside the gene matches: 6. The CDR3 consists of 15 residues. Germline loops: CDR1 SGHTA, CDR2 FQGNSA. The CDR3 reads CASSPRTSGGDIQYF. The CDR3 DNA follows: TGTGCCAGCAGCCCGCGGACTAGCGGGGGTGACATTCAGTACTTC. Together with reference TRBV7-2 and TRBJ2-4, the CDR3 gives the full variable domain: GAGVSQSPSNKVTEKGKDVELRCDPISGHTALYWYRQSLGQGLEFLIYFQGNSAPDKSGLPSDRFSAERTGGSVSTLTIQRTQQEDSAVYLCASSPRTSGGDIQYFGAGTRLSVL.

The V gene is TRBV9, the J gene TRBJ1-2; the D gene is possibly TRBD1 (5 bases). The CDR3 totals 14 residues. Germline V lookup: CDR1 SGDLS, CDR2 YYNGEE. The germline V and J ends were trimmed by 0 bases and 4 bases, with 10 bases remaining between them. CDR3 in DNA: TGTGCCAGCAGCGTAGTTGGGGACGGCTATGGCTACACCTTC. Its protein product is CASSVVGDGYGYTF.

The chain uses TRBV5-1 and TRBJ1-2; TRBD1 is a possible D gene (5 bases). The germline V gene has CDR1 SGHRS and CDR2 YFSETQ. There are 11 residues in the CDR3. Trimming cost V 6 bases and J 4 bases, with 7 bases left between them. In DNA, the CDR3 is TGCGCCAGCATGGGGGGCTATGGCTACACCTTC. Translated: CASMGGYGYTF.

For this clone: Other nucleotide sequences in the sample specify the same CDR3. The rearrangement links TRBV9 to TRBJ2-7; the D is unclear. Deletions cut 7 bases from V and 0 bases from J, with 8 bases between. Looked up from germline, CDR1 is SGDLS and CDR2 is YYNGEE. The CDR3 is 12 residues long. The CDR3, as DNA: TGTGCCAGCGGGCCCTCCTCCTACGAGCAGTACTTC. Amino acid sequence: CASGPSSYEQYF.